This is a list of T cell receptor beta chains from one sample in a study of post-analysis software for immune sequencing data. TCRdb reprocessed the PCR reads via MiXCR and lists one record per CDR3 protein. The sample carries roughly 170,000 distinct CDR3 sequences, approximately 30% recorded once. Material for sequencing was blood. The receptors here all came from a girl between 5 and 17 years old with multiple sclerosis. The CDR3 runs from the conserved cysteine through the conserved F or W. D genes are given only for firm matches. Part of the rows lack a size; the others show once, few, many or a class for expanded clones.

D | size | J | V | CDR3 | DNA
TRBD1 | many | TRBJ2-6 | TRBV4-2 | CASSQDLGQSSGANVLTF | TGTGCCAGCAGCCAAGACTTGGGACAGAGCTCTGGGGCCAACGTCCTGACTTTC
- | - | TRBJ2-7 | TRBV29-1 | CSVGWGILNEQYF | TGCAGCGTTGGGTGGGGGATCCTCAACGAGCAGTACTTC
- | few | TRBJ2-1 | TRBV6-2/TRBV6-3 | CASSRGTVEYNEQFF | TGTGCCAGCAGCAGAGGGACTGTCGAATACAATGAGCAGTTCTTC
- | many | TRBJ2-5 | TRBV2 | CASSDQHPQETQYF | TGTGCCAGCAGTGACCAGCACCCCCAAGAGACCCAGTACTTC
TRBD2 | few | TRBJ2-1 | TRBV27 | CASSSLAGQYNEQFF | TGTGCCAGCAGTTCTCTAGCGGGGCAATACAATGAGCAGTTCTTC
- | many | TRBJ2-5 | TRBV24-1 | CATSETLRGETQYF | TGTGCCACCAGTGAAACACTCCGGGGGGAGACCCAGTACTTC
TRBD2 | few | TRBJ2-1 | TRBV12-3/TRBV12-4 | CASSPTLAVSPRGQFF | TGTGCCAGCAGTCCCACCCTAGCGGTATCGCCGCGGGGGCAGTTCTTC
- | - | TRBJ1-3 | TRBV12-3/TRBV12-4 | CASRTPGPGNTIYF | TGTGCCAGCAGGACCCCGGGGCCAGGAAACACCATATATTTT
- | many | TRBJ1-5 | TRBV6-1 | CASSVRSAGNQPQHF | TGTGCCAGCAGTGTCCGGTCGGCTGGGAATCAGCCCCAGCATTTT
- | - | TRBJ1-2 | TRBV4-1 | CASRHPARDNDGYTF | TGCGCCAGCAGACACCCGGCCCGGGACAACGATGGCTACACCTTC
- | many | TRBJ1-2 | TRBV29-1 | CSAGLGSNYGYTF | TGCAGCGCCGGACTAGGGAGTAACTATGGCTACACCTTC
- | - | TRBJ2-3 | TRBV5-1 | CASSLQDSDTQYF | TGCGCCAGCAGCTTGCAGGATTCAGATACGCAGTATTTT
- | many | TRBJ2-7 | TRBV10-3 | CANSRSSSYEQYF | TGTGCCAATTCTAGGTCAAGCTCCTACGAGCAGTACTTC
- | many | TRBJ2-7 | TRBV7-8 | CASMTEDGTYEQYF | TGTGCCAGCATGACGGAGGACGGAACCTACGAGCAGTACTTC
- | - | TRBJ2-3 | TRBV28 | CASSSGIPSNTQYF | TGTGCCAGCAGTTCGGGAATCCCGAGCAATACGCAGTATTTT
TRBD2 | - | TRBJ2-3 | TRBV29-1 | CSLSGGTADTQYF | TGCAGTCTTAGCGGGGGAACTGCAGATACGCAGTATTTT
- | - | TRBJ1-3 | TRBV4-1 | CASSPQGSGNTIYF | TGCGCCAGCAGCCCACAGGGATCGGGAAACACCATATATTTT
- | many | TRBJ1-2 | TRBV28 | CASSFHGGRSEGYTF | TGTGCCAGCAGTTTCCACGGGGGAAGGTCGGAGGGCTACACCTTC
- | many | TRBJ1-2 | TRBV28 | CASSLAGPNYGYTF | TGTGCCAGCAGCCTGGCAGGGCCTAACTATGGCTACACCTTC
- | few | TRBJ1-1 | TRBV9 | CASSVQGDTEAFF | TGTGCCAGCAGCGTACAGGGAGACACTGAAGCTTTCTTT
- | - | TRBJ1-2 | TRBV12-3/TRBV12-4 | CASSPAKSTYHGYTF | TGTGCCAGCAGCCCCGCCAAGTCGACGTACCATGGCTACACCTTC
- | many | TRBJ2-3 | TRBV20-1 | CSARVASGTDTQYF | TGCAGTGCTAGGGTAGCGAGCGGCACAGATACGCAGTATTTT
TRBD2 | many | TRBJ2-7 | TRBV25-1 | CASSESQTSGSYEQYF | TGTGCCAGCAGTGAATCCCAGACTAGCGGCTCCTACGAGCAGTACTTC
TRBD1 | - | TRBJ1-5 | TRBV15 | CATSWDRDNQPQHF | TGTGCCACCAGTTGGGACAGGGACAATCAGCCCCAGCATTTT
- | many | TRBJ1-2 | TRBV12-3/TRBV12-4 | CASSLTRAIGYTF | TGTGCCAGCAGCCTTACGAGGGCTATCGGCTACACCTTC
- | - | TRBJ1-1 | TRBV28 | CASRRTWMGDTEAFF | TGTGCCAGCAGGAGAACCTGGATGGGGGACACTGAAGCTTTCTTT
- | - | TRBJ2-2 | TRBV12-3/TRBV12-4 | CASSFFQVANTGELFF | TGTGCCAGCAGTTTCTTCCAGGTCGCGAACACCGGGGAGCTGTTTTTT
- | few | TRBJ1-1 | TRBV20-1 | CSARVTLNTEAFF | TGCAGTGCTAGAGTCACGCTGAACACTGAAGCTTTCTTT
TRBD2 | many | TRBJ2-5 | TRBV10-3 | CAISESGGEETQYF | TGTGCCATCAGTGAGTCGGGAGGGGAGGAGACCCAGTACTTC
TRBD2 | many | TRBJ2-3 | TRBV10-3 | CAINPGLAGIPDTQYF | TGTGCCATCAACCCGGGACTAGCGGGAATCCCGGATACGCAGTATTTT
TRBD2 | once | TRBJ2-1 | TRBV11-1 | CASRLGWGLDYNEQFF | TGTGCCAGCAGACTGGGGTGGGGACTAGACTACAATGAGCAGTTCTTC
- | - | TRBJ2-1 | TRBV6-6 | CASSYKGPNEQFF | TGTGCCAGCAGTTACAAAGGGCCCAATGAGCAGTTCTTC
TRBD1 | many | TRBJ2-7 | TRBV9 | CASSVGGTGGLNEQYF | TGTGCCAGCAGCGTAGGGGGGACAGGGGGCCTTAACGAGCAGTACTTC
- | few | TRBJ2-3 | TRBV12-3/TRBV12-4 | CASSPMGRSDAQYF | TGTGCCAGCAGCCCGATGGGGAGATCAGATGCGCAGTATTTT
- | - | TRBJ2-1 | TRBV7-7 | CASGTGAGRWDEQFF | TGTGCTAGCGGAACTGGGGCGGGAAGATGGGATGAGCAGTTCTTC
- | many | TRBJ2-5 | TRBV6-5 | CASSYGGTAQETQYF | TGTGCCAGCAGTTACGGGGGGACAGCTCAAGAGACCCAGTACTTC
- | many | TRBJ1-2 | TRBV5-6 | CASSLAAGYGYTF | TGTGCCAGCAGCTTGGCGGCAGGGTATGGCTACACCTTC
- | - | TRBJ2-1 | TRBV5-1 | CASSSGEHNFYNEQFF | TGCGCCAGCAGCTCCGGGGAGCACAACTTTTACAATGAGCAGTTCTTC
TRBD2 | - | TRBJ2-7 | TRBV5-5 | CASAWEGAGEDEQYF | TGTGCCAGCGCCTGGGAGGGTGCTGGAGAGGATGAGCAGTACTTC
- | - | TRBJ1-4 | TRBV4-1 | CASSQESGTEKLFF | TGCGCCAGCAGCCAAGAATCCGGGACCGAAAAACTGTTTTTT
- | many | TRBJ2-1 | TRBV7-7 | CASSLSSSYNEQFF | TGTGCTAGCAGCTTATCCAGCTCCTACAATGAGCAGTTCTTC
- | - | TRBJ1-2 | TRBV30 | CAWSVRGYGYTF | TGTGCCTGGAGTGTACGAGGCTATGGCTACACCTTC
TRBD2 | - | TRBJ2-5 | TRBV5-1 | CASSFSAGVRETQYF | TGCGCCAGCAGCTTTTCGGCGGGAGTTCGGGAGACCCAGTACTTC
- | - | TRBJ2-7 | TRBV10-2 | CASRWGGDEQYF | TGCGCCAGCAGGTGGGGAGGCGACGAGCAGTACTTC
- | - | TRBJ1-2 | TRBV2 | CASRQLPAPANYGYTF | TGTGCCAGCAGACAACTCCCGGCGCCAGCTAACTATGGCTACACCTTC
- | once | TRBJ2-1 | TRBV5-1 | CPSSEVLNEQFF | TGCCCCAGCAGCGAGGTGCTAAATGAGCAGTTCTTC
- | - | TRBJ2-1 | TRBV2 | CASSDGPRVNEQFF | TGTGCCAGCAGTGACGGCCCTCGGGTAAATGAGCAGTTCTTC
TRBD1 | - | TRBJ2-3 | TRBV5-1 | CASCRTGDTDAQYF | TGCGCCAGCTGTCGGACAGGGGACACAGATGCGCAGTATTTT
TRBD2 | many | TRBJ2-5 | TRBV9 | CASSVGVAGSQETQYF | TGTGCCAGCAGCGTAGGGGTAGCGGGATCCCAAGAGACCCAGTACTTC
TRBD2 | once | TRBJ2-1 | TRBV12-3/TRBV12-4 | CASSSPGVAGRNEQFF | TGTGCCAGCAGTTCCCCGGGGGTAGCGGGGAGAAATGAGCAGTTCTTC
- | - | TRBJ1-1 | TRBV7-9 | CASHHLGGNTEAFF | TGTGCCAGCCACCACCTGGGCGGGAACACTGAAGCTTTCTTT
TRBD2 | many | TRBJ2-1 | TRBV20-1 | CSARVPYIAGGPSTYNEQFF | TGCAGTGCTAGAGTTCCCTACATAGCGGGAGGGCCATCAACTTACAATGAGCAGTTCTTC
- | many | TRBJ2-4 | TRBV29-1 | CSVDPGGDIQYF | TGCAGCGTTGATCCAGGAGGAGACATTCAGTACTTC
- | many | TRBJ2-3 | TRBV15 | CATSSTLIHRVLTDTQYF | TGTGCCACCAGCAGCACCCTTATCCACAGGGTCCTCACAGATACGCAGTATTTT
- | many | TRBJ2-3 | TRBV5-1 | CASSLAGQTTDTQYF | TGCGCCAGCAGCTTGGCCGGACAGACAACAGATACGCAGTATTTT
TRBD1 | - | TRBJ2-5 | TRBV27 | CASSPPLGQGRPQYF | TGTGCCAGCAGTCCGCCGCTCGGACAGGGGAGGCCCCAGTACTTC
TRBD2 | many | TRBJ2-4 | TRBV4-1 | CASSQDITAGATKNIQYF | TGCGCCAGCAGCCAAGATATTACAGCGGGAGCCACTAAAAACATTCAGTACTTC
TRBD1 | - | TRBJ1-5 | TRBV4-1 | CAGSQTGVSRPQHF | TGCGCCGGCAGCCAGACAGGGGTTTCTCGGCCCCAGCATTTT
TRBD1 | many | TRBJ2-4 | TRBV5-6 | CASSPGQGRAKNIQYF | TGTGCCAGCAGCCCCGGACAGGGCCGGGCCAAAAACATTCAGTACTTC